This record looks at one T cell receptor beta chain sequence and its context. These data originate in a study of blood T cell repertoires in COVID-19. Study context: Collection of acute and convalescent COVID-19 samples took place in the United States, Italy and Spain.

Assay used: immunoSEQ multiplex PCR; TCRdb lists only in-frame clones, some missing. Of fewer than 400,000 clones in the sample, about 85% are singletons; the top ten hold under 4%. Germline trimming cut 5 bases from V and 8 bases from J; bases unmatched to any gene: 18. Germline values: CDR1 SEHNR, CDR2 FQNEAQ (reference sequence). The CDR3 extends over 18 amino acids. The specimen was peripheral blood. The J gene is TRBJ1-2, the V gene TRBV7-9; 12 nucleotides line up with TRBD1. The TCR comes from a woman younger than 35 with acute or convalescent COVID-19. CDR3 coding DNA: TGTGCCAGCAGCCGACCTTTAATCCGGGACAGGGGGCCTGCAGGCTACACCTTC. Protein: CASSRPLIRDRGPAGYTF. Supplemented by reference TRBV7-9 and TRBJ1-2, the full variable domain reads DTGVSQNPRHKITKRGQNVTFRCDPISEHNRLYWYRQTLGQGPEFLTYFQNEAQLEKSRLLSDRFSAERPKGSFSTLEIQRTEQGDSAMYLCASSRPLIRDRGPAGYTFGSGTRLTVV.